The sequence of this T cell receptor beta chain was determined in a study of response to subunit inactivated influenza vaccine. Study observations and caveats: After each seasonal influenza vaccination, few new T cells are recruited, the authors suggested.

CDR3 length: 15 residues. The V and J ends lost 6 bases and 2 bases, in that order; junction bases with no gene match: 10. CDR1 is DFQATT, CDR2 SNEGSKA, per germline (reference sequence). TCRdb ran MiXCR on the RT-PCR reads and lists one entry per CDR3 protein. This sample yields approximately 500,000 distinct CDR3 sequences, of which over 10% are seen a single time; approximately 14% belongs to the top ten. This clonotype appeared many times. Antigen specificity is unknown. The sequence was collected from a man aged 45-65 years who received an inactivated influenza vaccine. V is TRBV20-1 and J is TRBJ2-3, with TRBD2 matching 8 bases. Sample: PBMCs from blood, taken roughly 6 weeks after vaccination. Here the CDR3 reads CSAHPLAGHTDTQYF. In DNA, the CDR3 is TGCAGTGCCCACCCCCTAGCGGGTCACACAGATACGCAGTATTTT.